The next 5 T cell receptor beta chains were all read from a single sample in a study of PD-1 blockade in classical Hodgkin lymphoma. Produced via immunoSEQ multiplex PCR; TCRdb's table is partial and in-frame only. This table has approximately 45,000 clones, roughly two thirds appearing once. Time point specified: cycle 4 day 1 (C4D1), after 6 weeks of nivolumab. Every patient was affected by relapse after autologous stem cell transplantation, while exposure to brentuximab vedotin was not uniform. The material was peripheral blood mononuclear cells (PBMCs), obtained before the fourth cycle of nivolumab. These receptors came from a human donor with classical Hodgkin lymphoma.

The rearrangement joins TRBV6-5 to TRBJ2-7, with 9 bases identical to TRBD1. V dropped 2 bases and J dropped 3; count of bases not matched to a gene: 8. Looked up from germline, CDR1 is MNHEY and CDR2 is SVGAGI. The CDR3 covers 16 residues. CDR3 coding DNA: TGTGCCAGCAGTTACGACCCCGGGACAGGGAGCTACGAGCAGTACTTC. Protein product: CASSYDPGTGSYEQYF.

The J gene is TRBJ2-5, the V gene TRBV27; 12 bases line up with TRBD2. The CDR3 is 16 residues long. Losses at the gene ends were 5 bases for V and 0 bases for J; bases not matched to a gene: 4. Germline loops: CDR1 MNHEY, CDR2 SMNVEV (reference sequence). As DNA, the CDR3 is TGTGCCAGCAGTACTCGACTAGCGGGAGACCAAGAGACCCAGTACTTC. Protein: CASSTRLAGDQETQYF.

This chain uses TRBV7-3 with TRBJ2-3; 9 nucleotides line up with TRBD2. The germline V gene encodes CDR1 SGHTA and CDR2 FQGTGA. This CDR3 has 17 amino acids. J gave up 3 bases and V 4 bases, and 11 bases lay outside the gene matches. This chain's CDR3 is CASSSTGLAKITDTQYF. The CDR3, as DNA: TGTGCCAGCAGCTCCACAGGACTAGCGAAAATTACAGATACGCAGTATTTT.

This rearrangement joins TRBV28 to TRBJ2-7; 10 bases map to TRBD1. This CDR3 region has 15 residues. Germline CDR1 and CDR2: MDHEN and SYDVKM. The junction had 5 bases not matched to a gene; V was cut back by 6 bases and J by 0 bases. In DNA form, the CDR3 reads TGTGCCAGCAGCTCCGGGACAGGGGCCTCCTACGAGCAGTACTTC. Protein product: CASSSGTGASYEQYF.

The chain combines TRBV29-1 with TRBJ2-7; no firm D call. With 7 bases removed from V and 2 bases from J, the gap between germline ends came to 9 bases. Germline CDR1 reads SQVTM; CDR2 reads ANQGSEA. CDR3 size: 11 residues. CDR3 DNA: TGCAGCGCCCCCGGGCCCTACGAGCAGTACTTC. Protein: CSAPGPYEQYF.